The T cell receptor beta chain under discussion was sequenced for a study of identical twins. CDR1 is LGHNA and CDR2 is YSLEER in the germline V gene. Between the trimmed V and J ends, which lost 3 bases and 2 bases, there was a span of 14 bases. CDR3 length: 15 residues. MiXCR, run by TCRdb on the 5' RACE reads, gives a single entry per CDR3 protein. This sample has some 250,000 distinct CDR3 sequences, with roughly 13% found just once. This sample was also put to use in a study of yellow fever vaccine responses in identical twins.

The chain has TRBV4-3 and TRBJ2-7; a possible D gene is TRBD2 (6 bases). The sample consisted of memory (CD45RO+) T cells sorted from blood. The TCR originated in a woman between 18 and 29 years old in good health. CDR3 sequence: CASSHRLGGTYEQYF. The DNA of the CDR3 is TGCGCCAGCAGCCATAGACTGGGAGGTACCTACGAGCAGTACTTC.